This TCR beta chain emerged from a study of OX40 agonist ivuxolimab in advanced cancers. Study context: The eligibility criteria allowed prior anti-PD-1, anti-PD-L1 or anti-CTLA-4 therapy, and around 40% had some. Study-level points and caveats: It was also the case that some nonresponders had low normalized T-cell clonal expansion.

For this clone: Its antigen is currently unknown.

Germline V CDR1 and CDR2: SGHRS, YFSETQ. The CDR3 is 17 amino acids. Trimming shortened V by 4 bases and J by 5 bases, and 21 bases separated the two germline ends. TCRdb keeps only in-frame clones here, not all; method: immunoSEQ multiplex PCR. The sample contains about 68,000 clones, 85% to 90% of which appear only once. The chain carries TRBV5-1 and TRBJ1-4; TRBD1 might be the D (6 bases). The TCR comes from an adult with an advanced solid tumor such as melanoma, head and neck, liver or kidney cancer. This specimen consisted of CD4+ or CD8+ T cells sorted from blood, obtained in a trial of the OX40 agonist ivuxolimab. The CDR3 DNA is TGCGCCAGCAGCAAGTCAGTCTTAGGGACACAGAATGAAAAACTGTTTTTT. Translation: CASSKSVLGTQNEKLFF.